A single sample gave rise to the 30 T cell receptor beta chains below, sequenced in a study of blood T cells in healthy people across ages. Alongside a J-beta primer mix, a sample-barcoded 5' primer served in a second PCR lasting about 6 to 12 cycles. TCRdb independently ran MiXCR on the 5' RACE reads; one entry per CDR3 protein. The sample holds 1.4 million to 1.5 million distinct CDR3 sequences; about 40% are singletons and the top ten take 7% to 9%. The sample was blood. The receptor source for this set is a woman younger than 30 in good health.

The chain joins TRBV18 to TRBJ1-1, with D perhaps TRBD1 (6 bases). The CDR3 sequence is 15 residues long. CDR1 is KGHSH, CDR2 LQKENI, per germline. V was shortened by 5 bases and J by 3 bases, with 16 bases between the two germline ends. The CDR3 sequence is CASSTLQGRDTEAFF. Written as DNA, the CDR3 is TGTGCCAGCTCAACACTACAGGGTCGGGACACTGAAGCTTTCTTT.

As regards this clonotype: At one of its ends the junction is not consistent with the germline gene, which may arise from a read error. The CDR3 spells CASSSLTSSYKQYF. The CDR3 region has the DNA TGTGCCAGCAGTAGCTTGACAAGCTCCTACAAGCAGTACTTC. The V and J genes are TRBV12-3 or TRBV12-4 and TRBJ2-7; no clear D. This CDR3 contains 14 residues.

The V gene is TRBV6-1, the J gene TRBJ1-6; D not certain. Per the germline V gene, CDR1 is MNHNS and CDR2 is SASEGT. Trimming left V 3 bases short and J 0 bases short, with 3 bases between. There are 14 residues in the CDR3. CDR3 nucleotides: TGTGCCAGCAGTGACGGCTCCTATAATTCACCCCTCCACTTT. Amino acids: CASSDGSYNSPLHF.

A single count supports this clonotype. Germline and junction disagree at one end, which may indicate a read error. V gene TRBV7-9 combines with J gene TRBJ2-7; TRBD1 is a possible D gene (6 bases). The CDR3 has 14 residues. The V gene's germline CDR1 is SEHNR and CDR2 FQNEAQ (reference sequence). CDR3 sequence: CSSSLAGQTYEQYF. The DNA for the CDR3 is TGTTCCAGCAGCTTAGCAGGACAGACTTACGAGCAGTACTTC.

This clonotype turned up a few times. V is TRBV4-1 and J is TRBJ2-1, with TRBD2 matching 8 bases. V shed 2 bases, J shed 8 bases, and the junction held 5 bases outside the gene matches. CDR1 is MGHRA and CDR2 is YSYEKL in the germline V gene. The CDR3 is 14 residues long. DNA for the CDR3: TGCGCCAGCAGCCAATCGGCGGGGGGCGATGAGCAGTTCTTC. Protein: CASSQSAGGDEQFF.

The chain combines TRBV4-1 with TRBJ2-1; D gene ambiguous. From germline, CDR1 is MGHRA and CDR2 YSYEKL. The CDR3 sequence is 13 residues long. Trimming removed 4 bases from V and 8 bases from J, with 12 bases in between. In DNA form, the CDR3 reads TGCGCCAGCAGCCGTCAGGCGGCGGATGAGCAGTTCTTC. Translation gives CASSRQAADEQFF.

The gene calls are TRBV4-1 and TRBJ2-4, with 9 nucleotides matching TRBD2. Matching the DNA end better, TRBJ2-7 makes the J call doubtful. CDR1 is MGHRA, CDR2 YSYEKL, per germline. CDR3 size: 16 residues. DNA for the CDR3: TGCGCCAGCAGCCAAGATTCGCGGGGGGGCCTTAACGAGCAGTACTTC. It translates to CASSQDSRGGLNEQYF.

This clonotype appeared a single time. The gene calls are TRBV2 and TRBJ1-6; D is undetermined. There are 14 residues in the CDR3. V was shortened by 0 bases and J by 7 bases, with 7 bases between the two germline ends. Germline CDR1 and CDR2: SNHLY and FYNNEI. The CDR3 region is CASSEAGWNSPLHF. CDR3 DNA: TGTGCCAGCAGTGAAGCCGGGTGGAATTCACCCCTCCACTTT.

CDR3: CASGPTWTAKNIQYF. The CDR3 DNA sequence: TGTGCCAGCGGCCCTACTTGGACGGCCAAAAACATTCAGTACTTC. The chain combines TRBV6-5 with TRBJ2-4; D call uncertain. The CDR3 is 15 amino acids. From germline, CDR1 is MNHEY and CDR2 SVGAGI. The V and J ends lost 8 bases and 1 base respectively, with 15 bases between them.

In its sample, this clonotype was seen a few times. The J gene is TRBJ2-3, the V gene TRBV7-2; D is ambiguous. With 1 base removed from V and 2 bases from J, the gap between germline ends came to 7 bases. This CDR3 has 14 residues. Germline lookup yields CDR1 SGHTA and CDR2 FQGNSA. The CDR3 coding sequence is TGTGCCAGCAGCTTAGGTCTCTTCACAGATACGCAGTATTTT. Translation: CASSLGLFTDTQYF.

V usage is TRBV20-1 and J usage is TRBJ2-3; the match to TRBD2 covers 12 bases. Germline loops: CDR1 DFQATT, CDR2 SNEGSKA (reference sequence). This CDR3 is built from 13 residues. CDR3 in DNA: TGCAGCCCAAGACTAGCGGGAGTGGATACGCAGTATTTT. Encoded protein: CSPRLAGVDTQYF.

Notes on this clonotype: At one end, the junction sequence differs from germline, possibly due to a read error. The chain links TRBV20-1 to TRBJ2-3, with TRBD1 matching over 7 bases. This CDR3 spans 15 amino acids. CDR1 and CDR2 (germline): DFQATT, SNEGSKA (reference sequence). The CDR3 DNA follows: TGCAGTGCTAGACCCGGGACAGAAATAACAGGTACGCAGTATTTT. This sequence encodes CSARPGTEITGTQYF.

V gene TRBV5-1 combines with J gene TRBJ2-7; 9 bases match TRBD1. With 3 bases clipped from V and 6 bases from J, the junction kept 13 bases outside the gene matches. The V gene's germline CDR1 is SGHRS and CDR2 YFSETQ. There are 16 residues in the CDR3. The CDR3 loop reads CASSSPNRGPEGEQYF. The CDR3 coding sequence is TGCGCCAGCAGCTCCCCAAACAGGGGGCCAGAGGGCGAGCAGTACTTC.

This clonotype was seen a single time. The J gene is TRBJ2-5, the V gene TRBV4-1, with 12 positions matching TRBD1. Germline V gene lookup returns CDR1 MGHRA and CDR2 YSYEKL. V dropped 5 bases and J dropped 4; count of bases not matched to a gene: 11. This CDR3 comprises 17 residues. The CDR3 sequence is CASSVGTGGGGGETQYF. CDR3 coding DNA: TGCGCCAGCAGCGTCGGGACAGGGGGCGGTGGAGGAGAGACCCAGTACTTC.

Turning to this clonotype: A read error may account for a junction end that differs from germline. DNA of the CDR3: TGTGCCAGCAGCTCTAAGACCGGGACAGGGCCATCCTATGAGCAGTACTTC. Translation: CASSSKTGTGPSYEQYF. V is TRBV7-8 and J is TRBJ2-7; the match to TRBD1 covers 9 bases. CDR3 length: 17 amino acids. The germline V gene encodes CDR1 SGHVS and CDR2 FQNEAQ.

In nucleotides, the CDR3 is TGTGCCAGCAGGTTGCGGGAAGAGACCCAGTACTTC. This codes for CASRLREETQYF. The genes are TRBV6-6 and TRBJ2-5; D may be TRBD2 (5 bases). The ends were cut back, 6 bases at V and 3 bases at J, with 8 bases in the middle. The CDR3 has 12 residues. CDR1 and CDR2 from the germline V gene are MNHNY and SVGAGI (reference sequence).

The chain links TRBV3-1 to TRBJ2-1; no reliable D call. Deletions cut 4 bases from V and 2 bases from J, with 12 bases between. This CDR3 has 15 amino acids. The V gene's germline CDR1 is LGHDT and CDR2 YNNKEL (reference sequence). In nucleotides, the CDR3 is TGTGCCAGCAGCCGGGGTAGGTCGGCCTACAATGAGCAGTTCTTC. This translates into CASSRGRSAYNEQFF.

In its sample, this clonotype was seen a few times. V gene TRBV7-8 combines with J gene TRBJ2-3; TRBD2 agrees at 12 bases. Germline CDR1 reads SGHVS; CDR2 reads FQNEAQ. CDR3 length: 16 residues. V lost 1 base and J lost 6; bases outside the gene matches: 5. The chain's CDR3 is CASSLGLAGGDDTQYF. CDR3 bases: TGTGCCAGCAGCTTAGGGCTAGCGGGGGGGGATGATACGCAGTATTTT.

In its sample, this clonotype was seen a few times. The V and J genes are TRBV24-1 and TRBJ2-1; TRBD1 agrees at 7 bases. Germline V lookup: CDR1 KGHDR, CDR2 SFDVKD. After removal of 0 bases from V and 2 bases from J, the junction contained 12 bases not matched to a gene. The CDR3 is 19 residues long. The CDR3 loop reads CATSDLEPQPGGAYNEQFF. In DNA, the CDR3 is TGTGCCACCAGTGATTTGGAGCCACAGCCAGGGGGTGCCTACAATGAGCAGTTCTTC.

Only a few counts were recorded for this clonotype. The V gene is TRBV7-2, the J gene TRBJ2-1; tentative D call: TRBD2 (5 bases). Germline loops: CDR1 SGHTA, CDR2 FQGNSA. There are 13 residues in the CDR3. The V end was cut by 2 bases, the J end by 9 bases, with 11 bases between. The CDR3 is CASSLFSGFEQFF. The CDR3 nucleotides read TGTGCCAGCAGCTTATTCTCGGGGTTTGAGCAGTTCTTC.

The chain employs TRBV6-5 and TRBJ2-2; D not certain. Deletions cut 4 bases from V and 8 bases from J, with 5 bases between. This CDR3 has 11 amino acids. CDR1 MNHEY and CDR2 SVGAGI come from the germline V gene. In DNA, the CDR3 is TGTGCCAGCAGTTCCATAGGGGAGCTGTTTTTT. Protein sequence: CASSSIGELFF.

In this sample, this clonotype turned up a few times. The CDR3 DNA is TGTGCCAGCCCTGAGGGGCAGTTCAATGGCTACACCTTC. This translates into CASPEGQFNGYTF. The chain uses TRBV2 and TRBJ1-2, with D possibly TRBD1 on 5 matching bases. Germline loops: CDR1 SNHLY, CDR2 FYNNEI. The V gene lost 8 bases and the J gene lost 6 bases, with 16 bases spanning the gap. The CDR3 contains 13 residues.

The chain has TRBV7-2 and TRBJ2-3; D is unclear. Between the trimmed V and J ends, which lost 2 bases and 7 bases, there was a span of 10 bases. The CDR3 covers 13 residues. Germline V lookup: CDR1 SGHTA, CDR2 FQGNSA. The CDR3 DNA reads TGTGCCAGCAGCTTAAGGAAGGGAAATACGCAGTATTTT. The encoded protein is CASSLRKGNTQYF.

V and J are TRBV12-3 or TRBV12-4 and TRBJ2-7; D not certain. The CDR3 runs to 15 residues. With 0 bases removed from V and 3 bases from J, the gap between germline ends came to 12 bases. The CDR3 nucleotides are TGTGCCAGCAGTTTAGCAATCGGGCAGCTCTACGAGCAGTACTTC. It is translated as CASSLAIGQLYEQYF.

This sequence joins TRBV5-1 and TRBJ2-7, with TRBD2 as a possible D gene (6 bases). V was pared by 3 bases and J by 1 base, with 14 bases between. The CDR3 has 15 residues. Germline CDR1 SGHRS, CDR2 YFSETQ. The CDR3 loop is CASSSGDGDSYEQYF. As DNA, the CDR3 is TGCGCCAGCAGCTCGGGGGACGGGGATTCCTACGAGCAGTACTTC.

V gene TRBV7-6 combines with J gene TRBJ2-5, with 8 bases aligning to TRBD1. V lost 5 bases to trimming and J lost 5 bases; unmatched junction nucleotides: 10. The CDR3 length is 15 residues. Per the germline V gene, CDR1 is SGHVS and CDR2 is FNYEAQ. CDR3 region: CASSPRQGLFETQYF. The CDR3 DNA reads as TGTGCCAGCAGCCCTAGACAGGGGTTGTTCGAGACCCAGTACTTC.

The chain carries TRBV5-1 and TRBJ2-1; 7 nucleotides agree with TRBD1. The CDR3 consists of 16 residues. The germline V gene has CDR1 SGHRS and CDR2 YFSETQ. V was pared by 4 bases and J by 5 bases, with 12 bases of the junction left unmatched. CDR3 region: CASSLGVTGFNNEQFF. The DNA for the CDR3 is TGCGCCAGCAGCCTGGGGGTGACAGGGTTCAACAATGAGCAGTTCTTC.

V usage is TRBV6-5 and J usage is TRBJ2-3; D gene ambiguous. CDR3 length: 13 residues. Looked up from germline, CDR1 is MNHEY and CDR2 is SVGAGI. V lost 5 bases and J lost 2, with 8 bases in between. CDR3: CASSPKLTDTQYF. CDR3 nucleotides: TGTGCCAGCAGTCCCAAACTCACAGATACGCAGTATTTT.

The chain links TRBV4-1 to TRBJ2-5; the match to TRBD1 covers 9 bases. CDR3 length: 16 residues. The germline CDR1 and CDR2 sequences are MGHRA and YSYEKL. V shed 2 bases, J shed 5 bases, and the junction held 9 bases outside the gene matches. In DNA form, the CDR3 reads TGCGCCAGCAGCCAACCCCCACGGGACAGGGAGGAGACCCAGTACTTC. Encoded protein: CASSQPPRDREETQYF.

This clonotype was counted between two and nine times. The chain couples TRBV9 to TRBJ2-7; TRBD2 matches 10 bases. Germline CDR1 and CDR2: SGDLS and YYNGEE. The ends lost 8 bases at V and 9 bases at J; junction bases unmatched: 14. The length of the CDR3 is 14 residues. CDR3 DNA sequence: TGTGCCAGAGCGGGGACTAGCGTCTACGGGGGGCAGTACTTC. Translating it yields CARAGTSVYGGQYF.